A selection of T cell receptor beta chains follows, all from one sample in a study of blood T cell repertoires in COVID-19. Sequenced by immunoSEQ multiplex PCR; TCRdb stores in-frame clones only, minus some. In the table there are approximately 320,000 clones, roughly 85% of which are singletons. Sequenced material: peripheral blood. Source of these receptors: a human donor in a cohort sampled during active COVID-19. The CDR3 runs from the conserved cysteine through the conserved F or W. A D gene is named only where the DNA matches it firmly. Size values are once, few and many counts, or a class for expanded clones, and some rows have none.

>16|TRBJ2-1|TRBV11-3|-|-
TGTGCCAGCAGCGTCCAGCGGCGGGCAAACAACAATGAGCAGTTCTTC
CASSVQRRANNNEQFF
>14|TRBJ2-5|TRBV9|-|-
TGTGCCAGCAGTAAAGGAGGGCGCGAGGAGACCCAGTACTTC
CASSKGGREETQYF
>15|TRBJ1-1|TRBV4-1|-|TRBD1
TGCGCCAGCAGCCAGATGACAGGGATGAACACTGAAGCTTTCTTT
CASSQMTGMNTEAFF
>16|TRBJ2-4|TRBV19|-|-
TGTGCCACCTCCCCGGAGGCTTTTCTAGCCAAAAACATTCAGTACTTC
CATSPEAFLAKNIQYF
>14|TRBJ1-2|TRBV28|-|TRBD1
TGTGCCAGCAGTGTACAGGGGGAAGTGAGTGGCTACACCTTC
CASSVQGEVSGYTF
>12|TRBJ2-3|TRBV7-3|-|-
TGTGCCAGCAGCTTAACCAGTGACAGTCTGTATTTT
CASSLTSDSLYF
>14|TRBJ1-1|TRBV19|-|TRBD1
TGTGCCAGTAGTCAGGACAGGGGGAACACTGAAGCTTTCTTT
CASSQDRGNTEAFF
>14|TRBJ2-1|TRBV7-9|-|TRBD2
TGTGCCAGCAGCTTATCTAGCGGGAAAAATGAGCAGTTCTTC
CASSLSSGKNEQFF
>14|TRBJ1-2|TRBV4-1|-|TRBD1
TGCGCCAGCAGTCAACCTTACAGGGGGCATGGCTACACCTTC
CASSQPYRGHGYTF
>16|TRBJ2-3|TRBV18|once|TRBD1
TGTGCCAGCTCACCCTTTGGACAGGGTGTGACAGATACGCAGTATTTT
CASSPFGQGVTDTQYF
>15|TRBJ2-5|TRBV7-9|-|TRBD1
TGTGCCAGCAGCTTAATCAGGGGGCCCCAAGAGACCCAGTACTTC
CASSLIRGPQETQYF
>15|TRBJ2-5|TRBV7-3|-|TRBD2
TGTGCCAGCAGCTTAACTACTAGCGGGTTTGAGACCCAGTACTTC
CASSLTTSGFETQYF
>12|TRBJ1-2|TRBV27|-|-
TGTGCCAGCGGGGGGTATATCTATGGCTACACCTTC
CASGGYIYGYTF
>14|TRBJ2-7|TRBV3-1/TRBV3-2|few|-
TGTGCCAGCAGCCTAGCGCGGCGGGCCTACGAGCAGTACTTC
CASSLARRAYEQYF
>14|TRBJ1-2|TRBV13|-|TRBD1
TGTGCCAGCAGCTCGGGACAGGGGAATACGGGCTACACCTTC
CASSSGQGNTGYTF
>15|TRBJ2-4|TRBV11-1|few|TRBD2
TGTGCCAGCAGCTTAGCGGGGGGGTCTATGGACATTCAGTACTTC
CASSLAGGSMDIQYF
>12|TRBJ1-1|TRBV7-9|-|-
TGTGCCAGCAGCTCGTCAGGGGTTGGAGCTTTCTTT
CASSSSGVGAFF
>13|TRBJ1-1|TRBV19|-|TRBD1
TGTGCCAGTAGTGCCCGGACAGGCCTCTTGTCTTTCTTT
CASSARTGLLSFF
>18|TRBJ2-3|TRBV24-1|-|TRBD1
TGTGCCACCAGTGATCCTACAGGGGGTGCCGAACGCACAGATACGCAGTATTTT
CATSDPTGGAERTDTQYF
>13|TRBJ2-7|TRBV7-3|-|-
TGTGCCAGCAGCTACACAGGGTCCCACGAGCAGTACTTC
CASSYTGSHEQYF
>12|TRBJ2-7|TRBV29-1|-|-
TGCAGCGTTGATGCCACACCTTACGAGCAGTACTTC
CSVDATPYEQYF
>15|TRBJ1-2|TRBV3-1/TRBV3-2|once|TRBD1
TGTGCCAGCACCTTAGGGGGGACAGGGGTTTTTGGCTACACCTTC
CASTLGGTGVFGYTF
>14|TRBJ2-3|TRBV5-1|-|-
TGCGCCAGCAGCTTGGTCGGGGGTTCGAATACGCAGTATTTT
CASSLVGGSNTQYF
>17|TRBJ1-2|TRBV21-1|-|-
TGTGCCAGCAGCCTACGGGGAGGGGAAGTAGGGCGCGGCGGCTACACCTTC
CASSLRGGEVGRGGYTF
>14|TRBJ1-5|TRBV2|-|-
TGTGCCAGCAGGGGGGACATCCCATCAGGGCCCCAGCATTTT
CASRGDIPSGPQHF
>17|TRBJ1-4|TRBV5-8|-|TRBD1
TGTGCCAGCAGCCGAGGAACCACGGGACAGACGGATGAAAAACTGTTTTTT
CASSRGTTGQTDEKLFF
>16|TRBJ2-5|TRBV3-1/TRBV3-2|once|TRBD2
TGTGCCAGCAGCCAAGAAGGGGGACTAGCGGGGGGCCGCCCCAACTTC
CASSQEGGLAGGRPNF
>15|TRBJ1-3|TRBV13|few|TRBD1
TGTGCCAGCACGAGACAGGGGAGCTCTGGAAACACCATATATTTT
CASTRQGSSGNTIYF
>15|TRBJ1-2|TRBV5-5|-|TRBD1
TGTGCCAGCAGCTTCGGACAGGGGGAGGCCTATGGCTACACCTTC
CASSFGQGEAYGYTF
>14|TRBJ2-3|TRBV19|-|-
TGTGCCAGTAGCAGGGAAACTAGCACAGATACGCAGTATTTT
CASSRETSTDTQYF
>15|TRBJ1-1|TRBV3-1/TRBV3-2|once|TRBD1
TGTGCCAGCAGCCAAGTCAGGGGGCCGGGAACTGAAGCTTTCTTT
CASSQVRGPGTEAFF
>13|TRBJ2-7|TRBV5-4|-|-
TGTGCCAGCAGCTTATGGAGCTCCTACGAGCAGTACTTC
CASSLWSSYEQYF
>15|TRBJ2-3|TRBV7-6|few|TRBD2
TGTGCCAGCAGCTTAGCGGCTAGCGGGGCTGATACGCAGTATTTT
CASSLAASGADTQYF
>11|TRBJ2-7|TRBV6-2/TRBV6-3|-|TRBD1
TGTGCCAGCAGTCAAGGGGACAGGGGCGACTTC
CASSQGDRGDF
>16|TRBJ1-4|TRBV7-9|-|-
TGTGCCAGCAGCTTAGCGAGGACAGCTTACAATGAAAAACTGTTTTTT
CASSLARTAYNEKLFF
>14|TRBJ2-1|TRBV3-1/TRBV3-2|-|-
TGTGCCAGCAGCCGGGGGCAGGACTACAATGAGCAGTTCTTC
CASSRGQDYNEQFF
>17|TRBJ2-7|TRBV7-2|-|-
TGTGCCAGCAGCTTCGAACCGGGACTCATGTCGACCTACGAGCAGTACTTC
CASSFEPGLMSTYEQYF
>14|TRBJ1-1|TRBV6-4|-|-
TGTGCCAGCAGTGCAGACACCAAGAACACTGAAGCTTTCTTT
CASSADTKNTEAFF
>14|TRBJ1-5|TRBV6-5|-|TRBD1
TGTGCCAGCCAGACAGGGATTAGCAATCAGCCCCAGCATTTT
CASQTGISNQPQHF
>13|TRBJ2-2|TRBV6-5|-|-
TGTGCCAGCAGTCCCCATTACACCGGGGAGCTGTTTTTT
CASSPHYTGELFF